The present T cell receptor (beta chain) was sequenced within a study of CD8+ T cells in alopecia areata. At the level of the study: Treated patients swallowed 5 to 10 mg of oral tofacitinib twice daily. The study, taken as a whole, reports: Among the cells sequenced in scalp samples are also the resident alphabeta T cells of normal skin.

About this clone itself: Antigen: not known.

PBMCs, the starting material, were the source of sorted CD4+ and CD8+ T cells. cDNA serving as the sequencing template came from extracted, reverse transcribed RNA. Sequencing used immunoSEQ multiplex PCR; TCRdb keeps in-frame clones, though not all of them. The data hold 60,000 to 70,000 clones, with 40% to 50% observed a single time. From germline, CDR1 is MGHRA and CDR2 YSYEKL. The CDR3 spans 16 residues. With V trimmed by 1 base and J by 7 bases, 11 bases remained unmatched. The J gene is TRBJ2-7, the V gene TRBV4-1, with 9 bases lining up with TRBD2. This receptor was identified in a human donor with alopecia areata. The input for sequencing was CD8+ T cells sorted from blood, taken at week 0. CDR3 bases: TGCGCCAGCAGCCAAGGTGCGCGCGGGAGGGCGTGGGAGCAGTACTTC. It yields the protein CASSQGARGRAWEQYF.